This entry lists 27 T cell receptor beta chains sequenced from one sample in a study of OX40 agonist ivuxolimab in advanced cancers. Clones were sequenced by immunoSEQ multiplex PCR, and TCRdb holds only the in-frame ones, with some missing. The sample records approximately 91,000 clones, around 87% being singletons. The sequenced sample was CD4+ or CD8+ T cells sorted from blood, obtained in a trial of the OX40 agonist ivuxolimab. The receptor source for this set is an adult with an advanced solid tumor such as melanoma, head and neck, liver or kidney cancer.

V and J are TRBV6-5 and TRBJ1-4; D not certain. V was shortened by 0 bases and J by 6 bases, with 11 bases between the two germline ends. CDR1 is MNHEY, CDR2 SVGAGI, per germline. The CDR3 has 15 amino acids. The CDR3 sequence is CASSYSNGRDEKLFF. The CDR3, as DNA: TGTGCCAGCAGTTACTCGAACGGGCGGGATGAAAAACTGTTTTTT.

The chain recombines TRBV7-2 with TRBJ2-1, with a possible D match to TRBD1 (6 bases). This CDR3 is 15 amino acids long. Trimming removed 5 bases at V and 5 bases at J, with 16 bases between. In germline, CDR1 is SGHTA, CDR2 FQGNSA. CDR3 amino acids: CASSMRLGANNEQFF. Here the CDR3 DNA reads TGTGCCAGCAGCATGCGACTGGGGGCTAACAATGAGCAGTTCTTC. The full variable domain, completed using reference TRBV7-2 and TRBJ2-1, is GAGVSQSPSNKVTEKGKDVELRCDPISGHTALYWYRQSLGQGLEFLIYFQGNSAPDKSGLPSDRFSAERTGGSVSTLTIQRTQQEDSAVYLCASSMRLGANNEQFFGPGTRLTVL.

The rearrangement uses TRBV18 and TRBJ2-2; D is possibly TRBD2 (5 bases). This CDR3 has 13 residues. Looked up from germline, CDR1 is KGHSH and CDR2 is LQKENI. V lost 6 bases to trimming and J lost 9 bases, with 14 bases between them. CDR3 DNA sequence: TGTGCCAGCTCCCCCGGGGTCCCCAGGGAGCTGTTTTTT. Its translation: CASSPGVPRELFF.

The rearrangement joins TRBV27 to TRBJ1-2; D is unclear. This CDR3 region has 13 residues. Deletions cut 2 bases from V and 2 bases from J, with 6 bases between. Germline CDR1 and CDR2: MNHEY and SMNVEV (reference sequence). The DNA of the CDR3 is TGTGCCAGCAGTTTAGGTCAGAACTATGGCTACACCTTC. It specifies CASSLGQNYGYTF.

V and J are TRBV7-9 and TRBJ2-3, with TRBD2 identical over 10 bases. This CDR3 region has 18 residues. CDR1 is SEHNR and CDR2 is FQNEAQ in the germline V gene (reference sequence). V trimming: 5 bases; J trimming: 1 base; junction bases outside the gene matches: 12. CDR3 DNA: TGTGCCAGCAGCCCTGGGGCGGCAAGCGGGGGGGGCACAGATACGCAGTATTTT. It translates to CASSPGAASGGGTDTQYF.

V gene TRBV7-2 combines with J gene TRBJ1-2, with 7 bases lining up with TRBD1. The CDR3 totals 16 residues. Unmatched junction bases numbered 9, after V lost 2 bases and J lost 3 bases. The germline V gene has CDR1 SGHTA and CDR2 FQGNSA. CDR3 nucleotide sequence: TGTGCCAGCAGCTTAATGCCTGGCAGGGGGGACTATGGCTACACCTTC. Its translation is CASSLMPGRGDYGYTF. The entire variable domain, with the rest obtained from reference TRBV7-2 and TRBJ1-2, is as follows: GAGVSQSPSNKVTEKGKDVELRCDPISGHTALYWYRQSLGQGLEFLIYFQGNSAPDKSGLPSDRFSAERTGGSVSTLTIQRTQQEDSAVYLCASSLMPGRGDYGYTFGSGTRLTVV.

The chain is built from TRBV2 and TRBJ2-1; tentatively, D is TRBD2 (5 bases). The V and J ends lost 6 bases and 3 bases respectively, with 15 bases between them. The CDR3 runs 15 residues. The germline gives CDR1 SNHLY, CDR2 FYNNEI. The CDR3 region has the DNA TGTGCCAGCAGAACGGCTAGCCTCAACTACAATGAGCAGTTCTTC. Translating it yields CASRTASLNYNEQFF.

The V gene is TRBV27, the J gene TRBJ1-3; 8 nucleotides line up with TRBD1. The CDR3 is 15 amino acids. Per germline, CDR1 MNHEY and CDR2 SMNVEV (reference sequence). V dropped 6 bases and J dropped 7; count of bases not matched to a gene: 11. CDR3 sequence reads: CASSVQGQVGNTIYF. The CDR3, as DNA: TGTGCCAGCAGCGTACAGGGACAGGTGGGGAACACCATATATTTT.

The chain recombines TRBV6-5 with TRBJ1-2; 10 bases line up with TRBD1. CDR1 MNHEY and CDR2 SVGAGI come from the germline V gene. Germline trimming cut 2 bases from V and 10 bases from J; bases unmatched to any gene: 7. This CDR3 is built from 14 residues. CDR3 loop: CASSYGTGAGAYTF. CDR3 bases: TGTGCCAGCAGTTACGGGACAGGGGCAGGGGCCTACACCTTC.

Worth noting for this clone: One end of the junction does not line up with germline, which may come from a read error. The rearrangement uses TRBV5-1 and TRBJ2-2; 9 bases fit TRBD1. Germline CDR1 SGHRS, CDR2 YFSETQ. The CDR3 consists of 14 residues. CDR3 sequence (DNA): TGCGCCAGCAGCTCGATACAGGGGGCCGGGGAGCCGTTTTTT. Its translation is CASSSIQGAGEPFF.

This chain uses TRBV6-5 with TRBJ1-1; 10 nucleotides agree with TRBD1. Germline CDR1 MNHEY, CDR2 SVGAGI. The CDR3 contains 15 residues. The V segment lost 2 bases and the J segment 11 bases; nucleotides outside the gene matches: 11. CDR3 in amino acids: CASSYTSQPDRGAFF. DNA of the CDR3: TGTGCCAGCAGTTACACTTCGCAACCGGACAGGGGGGCTTTCTTT.

The chain couples TRBV2 to TRBJ2-3; 11 bases agree with TRBD2. The CDR3 consists of 15 residues. From germline, CDR1 is SNHLY and CDR2 FYNNEI. Unmatched junction bases numbered 6, after V lost 6 bases and J lost 4 bases. CDR3 in amino acids: CASSFSGGAPDTQYF. Written as DNA, the CDR3 is TGTGCCAGCAGCTTTAGCGGGGGGGCCCCAGATACGCAGTATTTT.

The chain recombines TRBV6-4 with TRBJ1-2; TRBD1 matches at 7 bases. Trimming at V came to 5 bases and at J to 3 bases, leaving 9 bases not matched to a gene. The CDR3 length is 15 residues. Looked up from germline, CDR1 is MRHNA and CDR2 is SNTAGT. CDR3 region: CASSPGTAGYYGYTF. CDR3 nucleotide sequence: TGTGCCAGCAGTCCCGGGACAGCAGGATACTATGGCTACACCTTC.

The rearrangement links TRBV2 to TRBJ2-3, with D tentatively TRBD2 (6 bases). This CDR3 has 14 amino acids. The germline V gene has CDR1 SNHLY and CDR2 FYNNEI. Trimming left V 5 bases short and J 1 base short, with 10 bases between. The CDR3 loop is CASSTGGRTDTQYF. The CDR3, as DNA: TGTGCCAGCAGTACCGGGGGACGCACAGATACGCAGTATTTT.

CDR3 protein: CASSLGGPNSPLHF. The CDR3 coding sequence is TGTGCCAGCAGCTTGGGGGGGCCAAATTCACCCCTCCACTTT. The chain recombines TRBV5-4 with TRBJ1-6, with D possibly matching TRBD1 (6 bases). V was clipped by 0 bases and J by 7 bases, with 8 bases between them. This CDR3 comprises 14 residues. Germline CDR1 SGHNT, CDR2 YYREEE (reference sequence).

The genes are TRBV6-5 and TRBJ1-3; no clear D. CDR3 size: 13 residues. Germline V lookup: CDR1 MNHEY, CDR2 SVGAGI. Trimming removed 6 bases from V and 4 bases from J, with 10 bases in between. The CDR3 here is CASRGSRGNTIYF. CDR3 nucleotides: TGTGCCAGCAGGGGGAGTCGAGGAAACACCATATATTTT.

The chain carries TRBV15 and TRBJ2-3, with TRBD1 matching 7 bases. V lost 6 bases to trimming and J lost 2 bases; unmatched junction nucleotides: 5. The CDR3 spans 14 residues. CDR1 LNHNV and CDR2 YYDKDF come from the germline V gene (reference sequence). Here the CDR3 DNA reads TGTGCCACCAGGCCGGACAGGACCACAGATACGCAGTATTTT. Translation: CATRPDRTTDTQYF.

The chain combines TRBV27 with TRBJ2-7; TRBD1 agrees at 11 bases. The CDR3 is 14 amino acids. Trimming cost V 4 bases and J 3 bases; bases outside gene matches: 2. Germline V gene data show CDR1 as MNHEY and CDR2 as SMNVEV (reference sequence). The chain's CDR3 is CASSWGTGGYEQYF. CDR3 nucleotide sequence: TGTGCCAGCAGTTGGGGGACAGGGGGCTACGAGCAGTACTTC.

The V call is TRBV30, the J call TRBJ2-1, with D perhaps assigned TRBD1 or TRBD2 (6 bases each). The germline V gene encodes CDR1 GTSNPN and CDR2 SVGIG (reference sequence). The CDR3 spans 15 residues. V lost 3 bases, J lost 5 bases, and 17 bases lay in between. CDR3: CAWSVRRGRNNEQFF. CDR3 bases: TGTGCCTGGAGCGTCCGACGGGGGCGTAACAATGAGCAGTTCTTC.

The chain employs TRBV5-1 and TRBJ2-2; D unclear. Germline values: CDR1 SGHRS, CDR2 YFSETQ. V was trimmed by 0 bases and J by 5 bases, leaving 5 bases between them. The CDR3 spans 13 residues. CDR3: CASSLGPTGELFF. The DNA of the CDR3 is TGCGCCAGCAGCTTGGGGCCTACCGGGGAGCTGTTTTTT.

The chain couples TRBV2 to TRBJ1-1; TRBD1 might be the D (6 bases). The CDR3 has 14 amino acids. The germline V gene has CDR1 SNHLY and CDR2 FYNNEI. Trimming left V 4 bases short and J 3 bases short, with 12 bases between. CDR3 in amino acids: CASSGAGGHTEAFF. CDR3 in DNA: TGTGCCAGCAGTGGGGCGGGGGGGCACACTGAAGCTTTCTTT.

The rearrangement uses TRBV14 and TRBJ1-4, with a possible D match to TRBD1 (5 bases). V gave up 3 bases and J gave up 0 bases, with 11 bases separating them. This CDR3 comprises 16 residues. Germline loops: CDR1 SGHDN, CDR2 FVKESK. CDR3 sequence: CASSHGLRATNEKLFF. The CDR3 DNA reads as TGTGCCAGCAGCCATGGACTCAGGGCAACTAATGAAAAACTGTTTTTT.

This clone was counted once. The rearrangement links TRBV20-1 to TRBJ2-1; D possibly corresponds to TRBD1 (5 bases). CDR1 DFQATT and CDR2 SNEGSKA come from the germline V gene (reference sequence). The CDR3 has 11 amino acids. Trimming took 6 bases from V and 9 from J, leaving 12 bases between them. CDR3 sequence reads: CSASRGGEQFF. For the CDR3, the DNA is TGCAGTGCGTCTAGGGGTGGTGAGCAGTTCTTC.

CDR3 bases: TGCAGCGTTACCGGGACGGAGAACACTGAAGCTTTCTTT. It translates to CSVTGTENTEAFF. The rearrangement joins TRBV29-1 to TRBJ1-1; weak D call: TRBD1 (5 bases). Trimming removed 5 bases from V and 1 base from J, with 11 bases in between. The CDR3 is 13 amino acids. Germline V gene data show CDR1 as SQVTM and CDR2 as ANQGSEA.

The chain combines TRBV6-6 with TRBJ2-7; TRBD1 agrees at 8 bases. V dropped 4 bases and J dropped 2; count of bases not matched to a gene: 7. CDR3 length: 15 amino acids. Germline V gives CDR1 MNHNY, CDR2 SVGAGI (reference sequence). CDR3 bases: TGTGCCAGCAGTTCCTGGGACAGGAATGCCTACGAGCAGTACTTC. It translates to CASSSWDRNAYEQYF.

The V gene is TRBV21-1, the J gene TRBJ2-2; the DNA was not compared with TRBD1, the D call given in the table. TRBV21-1 is termed a pseudogene. The CDR3 has 15 amino acids. The DNA for the CDR3 is TGTGCCAGCGGGCGACAGGGGGTTAACACCGGGGAGCTGTTTTTT. This translates into CASGRQGVNTGELFF.

The chain links TRBV2 to TRBJ1-5, with a weak D call TRBD1 (6 bases). The length of the CDR3 is 15 residues. Germline-derived CDR1 and CDR2 are SNHLY and FYNNEI. V lost 6 bases, J lost 5 bases, and 17 bases lay in between. The DNA of the CDR3 is TGTGCCAGCAGGGGTTCCAGGGGCATTTATCAGCCCCAGCATTTT. The encoded protein is CASRGSRGIYQPQHF. Based on the CDR3 plus reference TRBV2 and TRBJ1-5, the full variable domain is EPEVTQTPSHQVTQMGQEVILRCVPISNHLYFYWYRQILGQKVEFLVSFYNNEISEKSEIFDDQFSVERPDGSNFTLKIRSTKLEDSAMYFCASRGSRGIYQPQHFGDGTRLSIL.